A selection of T cell receptor beta chains follows, all from one sample in a study of identical twins. TCRdb re-called the 5' RACE reads through MiXCR, storing one row per CDR3 protein. Found here are a few hundred thousand distinct CDR3 sequences, around 9% of them singletons; the top ten hold approximately 8.9%. Sequencing used naive T cells sorted from blood. Source of these receptors: a woman aged 45-59 years in good health. The CDR3 runs from the conserved cysteine through the conserved F or W. The D gene is left open where the match is weak. Not every row has a clone size; where given, it reads once, few, many or a size class.

j_call d_call clone_size v_call cdr3_nt cdr3_aa
TRBJ1-4 . many TRBV4-2 TGTGCCAGCAGCCAACCCCAGGGAAGGGATGAAAAACTGTTTTTT CASSQPQGRDEKLFF
TRBJ1-5 . few TRBV12-3/TRBV12-4 TGTGCCAGCAACTCAGGGCCTCAGCCCCAGCATTTT CASNSGPQPQHF
TRBJ2-5 . . TRBV12-3/TRBV12-4 TGTGCCAGCAGTTCGGGACTGCCAGAGACCCAGTACTTC CASSSGLPETQYF
TRBJ2-3 TRBD2 many TRBV2 TGTGCCAGCAGTATAGCGGGAGGAGATACGCAGTATTTT CASSIAGGDTQYF
TRBJ2-2 . few TRBV5-6 TGTGCCAGCAGCCTCCACGGCGCCGGGGAGCTGTTTTTT CASSLHGAGELFF
TRBJ2-2 TRBD1 many TRBV20-1 TGCAGTGCTAGTTTAGGGGGCGCCGGGGAGCTGTTTTTT CSASLGGAGELFF
TRBJ1-2 TRBD1 . TRBV29-1 TGCAGCGTGGACCAGGGGGAGGAGGATGGCTACCCCTTC CSVDQGEEDGYPF
TRBJ2-3 TRBD2 many TRBV24-1 TGTGCCACCAGTGATTCTCCGGGACTAGCAGATACGCAGTATTTT CATSDSPGLADTQYF
TRBJ2-4 . few TRBV11-2 TGTGCCAGCAGCTTAAGGGGACAAAAGAACATTCAGTACTTC CASSLRGQKNIQYF
TRBJ2-7 . few TRBV25-1 TGTGCCAGCAGTGAATACCACGGGGCAGGGCAGTACTTC CASSEYHGAGQYF
TRBJ1-4 . many TRBV7-9 TGTGCCAGCAGCTCCGACAGAAGAACTAATGAAAAACTGTTTTTT CASSSDRRTNEKLFF
TRBJ2-2 TRBD2 few TRBV4-1 TGCGCCAGCAGCCAGGCGCGGGATGAAGCGGGGCCCCGATACCCGAACACCGGGGAGCTGTTTTTT CASSQARDEAGPRYPNTGELFF
TRBJ2-1 . many TRBV29-1 TGCAGCGTTGATCCCGCCCATGAGCAGTTCTTC CSVDPAHEQFF
TRBJ1-3 . many TRBV9 TGTGCCAGCAGCGTGACAGTGCCTGAGGCTGGAAACACCATATATTTT CASSVTVPEAGNTIYF
TRBJ2-7 . few TRBV7-9 TGTTCCAGCAGCTCCTCCTACGAGCAGTACTTC CSSSSSYEQYF
TRBJ1-2 . many TRBV12-3/TRBV12-4 TGTGCCAGCAAGGGTAATGAGGATAGCGGCTACACCTTC CASKGNEDSGYTF
TRBJ1-3 . few TRBV2 TGTGCCAGCAGTTTCGGGGGGGCCTCTGGAAACACCATATATTTT CASSFGGASGNTIYF
TRBJ2-4 TRBD1 many TRBV4-1 TGCGCCAGCAGCCTATCGGGACAGGGCCAAAACATTCAGTACTTC CASSLSGQGQNIQYF
TRBJ2-1 . many TRBV6-6 TGTGCCAGCAGTTACTCGATTCGAGTCAATGAGCAGTTCTTC CASSYSIRVNEQFF
TRBJ2-1 TRBD1 . TRBV12-3/TRBV12-4 TGTGCCAGCAGTAGGGACAGGGAAGGGCAGTTCTTC CASSRDREGQFF
TRBJ1-1 TRBD1 . TRBV10-1 TGCGCCAGCAGTGCGCGGACAGGGTTTTCTATGAACACTGAAGCTTTCTTT CASSARTGFSMNTEAFF
TRBJ1-1 . . TRBV10-3 TGTGCCATCAGTGAGTTTGGAGTGGGAAGTGAAGCTTTCTTT CAISEFGVGSEAFF
TRBJ2-5 . . TRBV6-1 TGTGCCAGCAGTGAAAGGGATCAGGGGCAAGAGACCCAGTACTTC CASSERDQGQETQYF
TRBJ2-1 TRBD2 . TRBV20-1 TGCAGTGCTTGGGGACCGTTTCGGGAGGTTCACAATGAGCAGTTCTTC CSAWGPFREVHNEQFF
TRBJ1-5 . many TRBV27 TGTGCCAGCAGGACGGGGGATCAGCCCCAGCATTTT CASRTGDQPQHF
TRBJ2-4 . few TRBV12-3/TRBV12-4 TGTGCCAGCAGTTTTGAAGTGGGCGGGCACATTCAGTACTTC CASSFEVGGHIQYF
TRBJ2-7 . few TRBV19 TGTGCCAGTGGGCAGCTTTACTCCTACGAGCAGTACTTC CASGQLYSYEQYF
TRBJ1-1 TRBD1 few TRBV19 TGTGCCAGTAGAATGACAGGGACTTCCGAAGCTTTCTTT CASRMTGTSEAFF
TRBJ2-5 . few TRBV18 TGTGCCAGCTCACCACCCCCAAAAGAGACCCAGTACTTC CASSPPPKETQYF
TRBJ2-3 . . TRBV12-3/TRBV12-4 TGTGCCAGCCTAATCTCCGGGACTCCACATACGCAGTATTTT CASLISGTPHTQYF
TRBJ2-3 . . TRBV29-1 TGCAGCGTTGAAGGCCTGGATCTTCGCACAGATACGCAGTATTTT CSVEGLDLRTDTQYF
TRBJ1-4 . . TRBV20-1 TGCAGTGCTTCTAACCAGGCTGCAACTAATGAAAAACTGTTTTTT CSASNQAATNEKLFF
TRBJ2-1 . few TRBV4-2 TGTGCCAGCAGCCAAGATCCCCGGTCCTACAATGAGCAGTTCTTC CASSQDPRSYNEQFF
TRBJ1-1 . few TRBV20-1 TGCAGTGCTAGAGAGGGGGGGCCGGACACTGAAGCTTTCTTT CSAREGGPDTEAFF
TRBJ2-5 . few TRBV20-1 TGCAGTGCTAGGACAGGTCCGTACCAAGAGACCCAGTACTTC CSARTGPYQETQYF
TRBJ2-7 TRBD1 many TRBV12-3/TRBV12-4 TGTGCCAGCGCAGGGGGCAAGTACGAGCAGTACTTC CASAGGKYEQYF
TRBJ1-1 . few TRBV5-6 TGTGCCAGCAGCTTGAGTACAGGGAACACTGAAGCTTTCTTT CASSLSTGNTEAFF
TRBJ2-1 . . TRBV3-1 TGTGCCAGCAGCCAAGACGGGCACCGGGACAATGAGCAGTTCTTC CASSQDGHRDNEQFF
TRBJ2-5 . many TRBV29-1 TGCAGCGTTGAAGGGGGAGGTGAGACCCAGTACTTC CSVEGGGETQYF
TRBJ2-1 TRBD2 . TRBV24-1 TGTGCCACCAGTGATTTGCAGGCTAGCGGGAGCAATGAGCAGTTCTTC CATSDLQASGSNEQFF
TRBJ2-7 TRBD2 few TRBV14 TGTGCCAGCAGCCAAACGAGACTAGCGGGAGGTCATGAGCAGTACTTC CASSQTRLAGGHEQYF
TRBJ2-2 . many TRBV6-5 TGTGCCAGCAGTTATGGGGGGTCCCCCGGGGAGCTGTTTTTT CASSYGGSPGELFF
TRBJ2-1 . . TRBV24-1 TGTGCCACCAGTGATTTCGGGCGCAATGAGCAGTTCTTC CATSDFGRNEQFF
TRBJ2-7 . . TRBV12-3/TRBV12-4 TGTGCCAGCAGTTTACGTCGGACTCCTAGGCGGTACGAGCAGTACTTC CASSLRRTPRRYEQYF
TRBJ2-5 . . TRBV11-3 TGTGCCAGCAGCTTCCGTGCCGGGACCGGACTCCAAGAGACCCAGTACTTC CASSFRAGTGLQETQYF
TRBJ2-5 . . TRBV29-1 TGCAGCGCCGAGGGCCATTTTGAGACCCAGTACTTC CSAEGHFETQYF
TRBJ1-1 . few TRBV2 TGTGCCAGCAGTGTACGACAGATGAACACTGAAGCTTTCTTT CASSVRQMNTEAFF
TRBJ1-2 . . TRBV20-1 TGCAGTGCTAGGCACGGAACTCAGTATGGCTACACCTTC CSARHGTQYGYTF
TRBJ1-2 . few TRBV29-1 . CSVAGGNTISPGWTF
TRBJ1-3 . . TRBV3-1 TGTGCCAGCAGCCCCTCAGCACACCCCGGGATCACCATATATTTT CASSPSAHPGITIYF
TRBJ2-1 TRBD2 once TRBV30 TGTGCCTGGGGGGCTGGACTAGCGGGAAATAATGAGCAGTTCTTC CAWGAGLAGNNEQFF
TRBJ2-3 . many TRBV5-1 TGCGCCAGCAGCTCCGAAGCGGCAGATACGCAGTATTTT CASSSEAADTQYF
TRBJ2-1 . . TRBV12-3/TRBV12-4 TGTGCCAGCAGTTTCTTAGCGGACTGGCAGTTCTTC CASSFLADWQFF
TRBJ1-6 . few TRBV4-1 TGCGCCAGCAGCCCGGACAGATTTTCACCCCTCCACTTT CASSPDRFSPLHF
TRBJ2-1 TRBD2 . TRBV7-9 TGTGCCAGCAGCTTATCCGGGACTAGCGGGAGGAATGAGCAGTTCTTC CASSLSGTSGRNEQFF